Reported below is one T cell receptor beta chain. Its cognate antigen is unknown. This sample was taken from a study of shared clonotypes between healthy human individuals. About the study: The donor pool was made up of a couple of women and a few men aged 18 to 49. Each donor had three CD4 naive, three CD4 memory, two CD8 naive and one CD8 memory plate.

Produced via immunoSEQ multiplex PCR; TCRdb's table is partial and in-frame only. Of under 1,900,000 clones in the sample, roughly 98.5% were seen once. Study-level points and caveats: Limitation of the genetic and exposure-history diversity represented came from the few donors.

V was clipped by 0 bases and J by 8 bases, with 11 bases between them. Germline CDR1 reads LGHNA; CDR2 reads YNFKEQ. This CDR3 contains 14 residues. The chain joins TRBV4-2 to TRBJ2-1, with a possible D match to TRBD1 (5 bases). The sequenced sample was naive CD4+ T cells sorted from blood. Subset described: CD45RA+ positively selected. The sequence was collected from a young man in good health. This CDR3 is CASSQEPRAHEQFF. The CDR3 DNA is TGTGCCAGCAGCCAAGAGCCCAGGGCCCATGAGCAGTTCTTC.